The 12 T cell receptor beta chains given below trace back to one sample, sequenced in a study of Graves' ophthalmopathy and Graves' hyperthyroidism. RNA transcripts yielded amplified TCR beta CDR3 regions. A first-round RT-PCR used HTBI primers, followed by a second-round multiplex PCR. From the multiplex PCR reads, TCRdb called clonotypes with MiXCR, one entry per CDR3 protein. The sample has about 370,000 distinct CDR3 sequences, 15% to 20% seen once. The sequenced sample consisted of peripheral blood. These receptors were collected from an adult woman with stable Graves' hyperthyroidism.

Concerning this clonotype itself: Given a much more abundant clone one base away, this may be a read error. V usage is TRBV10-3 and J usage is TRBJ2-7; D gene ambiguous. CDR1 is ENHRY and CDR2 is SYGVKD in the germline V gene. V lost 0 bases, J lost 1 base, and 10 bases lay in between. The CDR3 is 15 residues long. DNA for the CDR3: TGTGCCATCAGTGAGTCTGATAGCAGATCCTACGAGCAGTACTTC. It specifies CAISESDSRSYEQYF.

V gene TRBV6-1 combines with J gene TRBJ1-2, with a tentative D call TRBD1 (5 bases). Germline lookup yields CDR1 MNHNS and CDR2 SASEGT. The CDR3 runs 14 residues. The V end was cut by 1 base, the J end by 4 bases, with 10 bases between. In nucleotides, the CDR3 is TGTGCCAGCAGTGAAGAATGGACAAGCTATGGCTACACCTTC. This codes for CASSEEWTSYGYTF.

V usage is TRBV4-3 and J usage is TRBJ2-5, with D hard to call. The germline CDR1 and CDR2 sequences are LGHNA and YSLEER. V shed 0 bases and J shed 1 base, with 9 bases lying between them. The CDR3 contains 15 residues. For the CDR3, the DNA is TGCGCCAGCAGCCAAGATTTGGCCAGCCAAGAGACCCAGTACTTC. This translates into CASSQDLASQETQYF.

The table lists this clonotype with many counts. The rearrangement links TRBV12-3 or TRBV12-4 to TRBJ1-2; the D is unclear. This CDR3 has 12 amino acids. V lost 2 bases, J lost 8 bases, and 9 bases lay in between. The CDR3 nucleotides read TGTGCCAGCAGTTTAACCCGTTGGGGCTACACCTTC. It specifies CASSLTRWGYTF.

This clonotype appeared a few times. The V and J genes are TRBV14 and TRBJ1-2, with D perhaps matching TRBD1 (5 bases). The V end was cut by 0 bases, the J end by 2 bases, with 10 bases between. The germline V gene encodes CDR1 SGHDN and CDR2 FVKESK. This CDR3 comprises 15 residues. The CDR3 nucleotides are TGTGCCAGCAGCCAAGAAGGGGCAGGGAACTATGGCTACACCTTC. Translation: CASSQEGAGNYGYTF.

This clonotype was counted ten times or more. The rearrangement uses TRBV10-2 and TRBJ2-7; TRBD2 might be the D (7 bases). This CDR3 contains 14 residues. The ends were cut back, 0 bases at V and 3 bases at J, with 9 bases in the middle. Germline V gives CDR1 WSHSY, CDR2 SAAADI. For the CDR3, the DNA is TGCGCCAGCAGTGAGTCAAGGGGGGGCTACGAGCAGTACTTC. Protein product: CASSESRGGYEQYF.

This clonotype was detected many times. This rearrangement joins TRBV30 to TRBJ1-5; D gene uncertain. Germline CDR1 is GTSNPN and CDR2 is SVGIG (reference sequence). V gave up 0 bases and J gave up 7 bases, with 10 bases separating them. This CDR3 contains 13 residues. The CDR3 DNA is TGTGCCTGGAGTGTATATGGCGCACAGCCCCAGCATTTT. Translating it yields CAWSVYGAQPQHF.

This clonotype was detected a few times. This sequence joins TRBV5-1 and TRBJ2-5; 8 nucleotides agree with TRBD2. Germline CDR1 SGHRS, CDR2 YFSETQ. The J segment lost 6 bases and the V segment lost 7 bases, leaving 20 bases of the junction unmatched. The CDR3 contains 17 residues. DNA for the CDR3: TGCGCCAGCCACTTGGGGTCGATGCGGGGGGCCGGACAGACCCAGTACTTC. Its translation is CASHLGSMRGAGQTQYF.

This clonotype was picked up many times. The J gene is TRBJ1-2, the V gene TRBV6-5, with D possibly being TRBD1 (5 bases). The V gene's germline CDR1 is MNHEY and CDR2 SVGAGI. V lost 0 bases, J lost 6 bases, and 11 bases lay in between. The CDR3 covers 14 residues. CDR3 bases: TGTGCCAGCAGTTACTCTCAGGGTGACCATGGCTACACCTTC. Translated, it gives CASSYSQGDHGYTF.

CDR3 coding DNA: TGCGCCAGCAGTGTCGCTAGCGGCACAGATACGCAGTATTTT. Its protein is CASSVASGTDTQYF. The chain carries TRBV4-1 and TRBJ2-3, with a weak D call TRBD2 (6 bases). Deletions cut 6 bases from V and 1 base from J, with 11 bases between. The CDR3 contains 14 residues. Germline assignment: CDR1 MGHRA and CDR2 YSYEKL.

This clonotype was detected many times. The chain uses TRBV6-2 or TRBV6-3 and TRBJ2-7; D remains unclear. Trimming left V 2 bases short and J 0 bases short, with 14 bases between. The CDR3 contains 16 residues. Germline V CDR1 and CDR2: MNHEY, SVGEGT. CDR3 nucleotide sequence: TGTGCCAGCAGTTACCCAAAGGGTCGGGTCTCCTACGAGCAGTACTTC. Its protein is CASSYPKGRVSYEQYF.

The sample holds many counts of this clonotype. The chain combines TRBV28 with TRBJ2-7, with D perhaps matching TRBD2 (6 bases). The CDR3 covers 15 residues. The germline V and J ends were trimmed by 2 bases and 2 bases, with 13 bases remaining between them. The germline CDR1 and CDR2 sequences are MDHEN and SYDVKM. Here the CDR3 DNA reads TGTGCCAGCAGTTTAGGAGGGACCAACGCCTACGAGCAGTACTTC. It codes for CASSLGGTNAYEQYF.